This record concerns one TCR beta chain sequence. With V trimmed by 6 bases and J by 2 bases, 12 bases remained unmatched. Germline loops: CDR1 ENHRY, CDR2 SYGVKD. This CDR3 is 18 amino acids long. Original methodology: For nucleated cells, counts were estimated from reference gene primer amplification. Only in-frame clones appear in the TCRdb table, and some are missing; sequencing was by immunoSEQ multiplex PCR. Clone size and V and J calls were adopted from that table, with D and trimming inferred from the DNA. Here the sample spans 220,000 or so clones, roughly nine tenths being singletons. The data stem from a study of blood T cell repertoires in COVID-19. Study information: The United States, Italy and Spain were the sources of the acute and convalescent COVID-19 samples. PBMCs, B-cell-depleted T cells, or T cells provided the cDNA or gDNA that made up the material.

This TCR came from a man aged 55 to 69 who had recovered from COVID-19. The V call is TRBV10-3, the J call TRBJ2-6; 8 nucleotides match TRBD2. Source material: peripheral blood. The CDR3 DNA reads as TGTGCCATCAGCCCCGGGGTAGCGGGAAAACCTGGGGCCAACGTCCTGACTTTC. It encodes CAISPGVAGKPGANVLTF.